These T cell receptor beta chains were read from a single sample in a study of cytomegalovirus exposure and HLA in healthy donors. TCRdb's copy holds only in-frame clones and misses some; the assay was immunoSEQ multiplex PCR. The sample has under 130,000 clones, roughly 15% seen once. Sequencing used PBMCs. These receptors were taken from a female donor in good health and CMV-seronegative. The CDR3 runs from the conserved cysteine through the conserved F or W. D genes are given only for firm matches. Only some rows state a clone size, as once, few, many or a class for expanded clones.

TRBJ2-7,TRBV6-5,-,TRBD1,CASSRGQGLAYEQYF,TGTGCCAGCAGCAGGGGACAGGGGCTAGCCTACGAGCAGTACTTC
TRBJ2-2,TRBV4-3,few,TRBD1,CASSQSGTGSTGELFF,TGCGCCAGCAGCCAGAGCGGGACAGGGAGCACCGGGGAGCTGTTTTTT
TRBJ2-1,TRBV5-4,-,TRBD2,CASSPGTSGNNEQFF,TGTGCCAGCAGCCCAGGGACTAGCGGAAACAATGAGCAGTTCTTC
TRBJ2-5,TRBV9,-,TRBD2,CASSLHATSGTKETQYF,TGTGCCAGCAGCTTACACGCGACCTCCGGGACTAAAGAGACCCAGTACTTC
TRBJ1-1,TRBV6-9,-,TRBD1,CASRARDSFIRTEAFF,TGTGCCAGCAGGGCCCGGGACAGTTTTATTCGGACTGAAGCTTTCTTT
TRBJ2-7,TRBV27,-,-,CASSLAIGSSYEQYF,TGTGCCAGCAGTTTAGCGATCGGGAGCTCCTACGAGCAGTACTTC
TRBJ1-1,TRBV4-2,few,-,CASSQDRGLGTEAFF,TGTGCCAGCAGCCAAGATAGGGGCTTAGGCACTGAAGCTTTCTTT
TRBJ2-4,TRBV30,few,-,CAWSVGDLAKNIQYF,TGTGCCTGGAGTGTCGGGGATTTAGCCAAAAACATTCAGTACTTC
TRBJ2-1,TRBV7-3,-,TRBD2,CASSTGTSNEQFF,TGTGCCAGCAGCACCGGGACTAGTAATGAGCAGTTCTTC
TRBJ1-1,TRBV4-1,-,-,CASSQVGDTEAFF,TGCGCCAGCAGCCAAGTAGGAGACACTGAAGCTTTCTTT
TRBJ1-4,TRBV4-2,-,-,CASSQVQAPNEKLFF,TGTGCCAGCAGCCAAGTCCAGGCCCCTAATGAAAAACTGTTTTTT
TRBJ1-2,TRBV30,-,-,CAGTYSYGYTF,TGTGCCGGGACATACAGCTATGGCTACACCTTC
TRBJ2-7,TRBV29-1,-,-,CSVEDFVSDEQYF,TGCAGCGTTGAAGATTTCGTATCGGACGAGCAGTACTTC
TRBJ1-6,TRBV5-6,-,-,CASSLAGGAENSPLHF,TGTGCCAGCAGCTTGGCGGGGGGCGCGGAGAATTCACCCCTCCACTTT
TRBJ1-1,TRBV5-4,few,-,CASSRIAGRNTEAFF,TGTGCCAGCAGCCGCATAGCGGGGAGGAACACTGAAGCTTTCTTT
TRBJ1-5,TRBV19,few,-,CASSFPREGKFSNQPQHF,TGTGCCAGTAGTTTCCCCCGGGAGGGGAAATTTAGCAATCAGCCCCAGCATTTT
TRBJ2-3,TRBV6-4,few,TRBD2,CASSGDSGTGTDTQYF,TGTGCCAGCAGTGGGGATAGCGGGACGGGCACAGATACGCAGTATTTT
TRBJ2-3,TRBV5-4,few,TRBD1,CASSLPGQGFTDTQYF,TGTGCCAGCAGCTTACCGGGACAGGGATTCACAGATACGCAGTATTTT